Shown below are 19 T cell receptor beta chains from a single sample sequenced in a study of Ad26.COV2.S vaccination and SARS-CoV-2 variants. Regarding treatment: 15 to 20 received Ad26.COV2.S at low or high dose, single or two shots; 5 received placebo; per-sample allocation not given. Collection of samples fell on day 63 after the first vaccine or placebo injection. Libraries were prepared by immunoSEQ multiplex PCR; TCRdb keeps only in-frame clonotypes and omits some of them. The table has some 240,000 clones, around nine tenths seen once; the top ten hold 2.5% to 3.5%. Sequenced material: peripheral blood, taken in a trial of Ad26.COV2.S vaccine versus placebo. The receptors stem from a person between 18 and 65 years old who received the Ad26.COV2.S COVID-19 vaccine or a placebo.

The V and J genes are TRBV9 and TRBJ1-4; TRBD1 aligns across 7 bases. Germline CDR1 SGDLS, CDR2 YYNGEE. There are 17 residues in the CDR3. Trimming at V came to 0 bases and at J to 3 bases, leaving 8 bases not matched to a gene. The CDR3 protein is CASSVGPGGGSNEKLFF. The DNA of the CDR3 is TGTGCCAGCAGCGTAGGGCCAGGGGGTGGGTCTAATGAAAAACTGTTTTTT.

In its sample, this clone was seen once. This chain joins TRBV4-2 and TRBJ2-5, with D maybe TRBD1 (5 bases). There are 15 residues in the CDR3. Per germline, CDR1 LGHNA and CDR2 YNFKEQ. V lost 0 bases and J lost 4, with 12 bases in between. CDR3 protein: CASSQEAGQGETQYF. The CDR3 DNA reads TGTGCCAGCAGCCAAGAAGCCGGGCAGGGAGAGACCCAGTACTTC.

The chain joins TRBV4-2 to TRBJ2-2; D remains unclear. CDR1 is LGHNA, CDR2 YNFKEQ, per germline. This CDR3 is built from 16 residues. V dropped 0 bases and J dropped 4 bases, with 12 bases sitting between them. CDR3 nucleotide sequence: TGTGCCAGCAGCCAAGAAATGGACCCAATCACCGGGGAGCTGTTTTTT. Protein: CASSQEMDPITGELFF.

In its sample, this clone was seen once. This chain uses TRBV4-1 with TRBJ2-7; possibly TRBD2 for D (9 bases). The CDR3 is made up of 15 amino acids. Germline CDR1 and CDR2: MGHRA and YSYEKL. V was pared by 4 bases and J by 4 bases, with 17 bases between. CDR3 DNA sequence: TGCGCCAGCAGCCGCAGGGGGCTAGCGGGGTACGAGCAGTACGTC. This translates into CASSRRGLAGYEQYV.

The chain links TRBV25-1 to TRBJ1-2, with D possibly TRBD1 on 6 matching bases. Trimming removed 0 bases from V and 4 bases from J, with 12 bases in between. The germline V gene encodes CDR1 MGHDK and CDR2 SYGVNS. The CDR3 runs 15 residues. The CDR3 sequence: CASSEYPDSFYGYTF. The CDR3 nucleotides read TGTGCCAGCAGTGAATATCCGGACAGTTTCTATGGCTACACCTTC.

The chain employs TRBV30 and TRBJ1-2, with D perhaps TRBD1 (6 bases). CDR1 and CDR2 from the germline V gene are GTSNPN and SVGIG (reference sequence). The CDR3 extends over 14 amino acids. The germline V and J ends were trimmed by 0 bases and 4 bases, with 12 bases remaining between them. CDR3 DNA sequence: TGTGCCTGGAGTGTTAGGGGGGCCCCCTATGGCTACACCTTC. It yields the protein CAWSVRGAPYGYTF.

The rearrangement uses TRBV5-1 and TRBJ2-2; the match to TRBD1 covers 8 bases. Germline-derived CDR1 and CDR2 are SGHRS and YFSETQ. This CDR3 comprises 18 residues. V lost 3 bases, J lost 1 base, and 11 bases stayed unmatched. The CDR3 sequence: CASSSRTGNLRNTGELFF. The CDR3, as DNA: TGCGCCAGCAGCTCACGGACAGGGAATTTAAGGAACACCGGGGAGCTGTTTTTT.

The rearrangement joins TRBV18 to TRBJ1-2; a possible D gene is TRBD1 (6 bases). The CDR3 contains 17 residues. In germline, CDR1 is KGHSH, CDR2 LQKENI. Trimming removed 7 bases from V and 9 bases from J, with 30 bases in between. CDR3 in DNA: TGTGCCAGCTTTGCCCCCCTTGGCGAAAACCAGGGGATCCGCTACACCTTC. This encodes CASFAPLGENQGIRYTF. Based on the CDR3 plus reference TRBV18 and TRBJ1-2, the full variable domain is NAGVMQNPRHLVRRRGQEARLRCSPMKGHSHVYWYRQLPEEGLKFMVYLQKENIIDESGMPKERFSAEFPKEGPSILRIQQVVRGDSAAYFCASFAPLGENQGIRYTFGSGTRLTVV.

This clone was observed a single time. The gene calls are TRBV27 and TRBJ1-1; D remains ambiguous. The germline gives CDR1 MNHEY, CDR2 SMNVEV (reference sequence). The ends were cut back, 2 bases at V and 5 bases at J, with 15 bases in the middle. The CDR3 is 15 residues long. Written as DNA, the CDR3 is TGTGCCAGCAGTTTAAGCACAATTAGGAGGACTGAAGCTTTCTTT. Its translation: CASSLSTIRRTEAFF.

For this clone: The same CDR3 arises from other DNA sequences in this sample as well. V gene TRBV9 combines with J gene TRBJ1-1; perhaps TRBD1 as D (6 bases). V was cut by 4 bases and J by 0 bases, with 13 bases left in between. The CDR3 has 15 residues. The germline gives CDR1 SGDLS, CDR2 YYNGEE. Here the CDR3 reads CASSPPGTLNTEAFF. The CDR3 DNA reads TGTGCCAGCAGCCCCCCCGGGACATTGAACACTGAAGCTTTCTTT.

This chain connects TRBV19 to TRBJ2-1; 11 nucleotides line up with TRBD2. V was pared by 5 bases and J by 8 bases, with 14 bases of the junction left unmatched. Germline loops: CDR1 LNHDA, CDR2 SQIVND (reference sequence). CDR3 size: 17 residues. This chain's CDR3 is CASSSNLLAGEVDEQFF. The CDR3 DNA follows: TGTGCCAGTAGTTCAAATCTACTAGCGGGAGAAGTCGATGAGCAGTTCTTC. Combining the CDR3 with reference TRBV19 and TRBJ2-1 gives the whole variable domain DGGITQSPKYLFRKEGQNVTLSCEQNLNHDAMYWYRQDPGQGLRLIYYSQIVNDFQKGDIAEGYSVSREKKESFPLTVTSAQKNPTAFYLCASSSNLLAGEVDEQFFGPGTRLTVL.

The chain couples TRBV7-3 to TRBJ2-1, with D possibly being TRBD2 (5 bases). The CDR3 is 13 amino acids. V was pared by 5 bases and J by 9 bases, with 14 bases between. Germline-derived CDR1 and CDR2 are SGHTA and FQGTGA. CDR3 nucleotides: TGTGCCAGCAGCCTTACTAGGAAGGGTGAGCAGTTCTTC. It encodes CASSLTRKGEQFF.

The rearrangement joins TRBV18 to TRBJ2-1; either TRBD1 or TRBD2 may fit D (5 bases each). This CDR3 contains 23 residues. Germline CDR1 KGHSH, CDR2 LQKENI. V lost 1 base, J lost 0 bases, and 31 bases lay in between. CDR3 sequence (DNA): TGTGCCAGCTCACCACGGTCGACGGACAAAGAAGAGTTATGGGAGAGCTCCTACAATGAGCAGTTCTTC. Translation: CASSPRSTDKEELWESSYNEQFF.

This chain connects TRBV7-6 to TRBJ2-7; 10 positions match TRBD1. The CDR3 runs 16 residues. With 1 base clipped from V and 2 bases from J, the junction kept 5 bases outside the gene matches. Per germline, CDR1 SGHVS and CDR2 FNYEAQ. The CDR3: CASSLGQGASAYEQYF. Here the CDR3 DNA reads TGTGCCAGCAGCTTAGGACAGGGGGCAAGTGCCTACGAGCAGTACTTC. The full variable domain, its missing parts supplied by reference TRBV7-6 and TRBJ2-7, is GAGVSQSPRYKVTKRGQDVALRCDPISGHVSLYWYRQALGQGPEFLTYFNYEAQQDKSGLPNDRFSAERPEGSISTLTIQRTEQRDSAMYRCASSLGQGASAYEQYFGPGTRLTVT.

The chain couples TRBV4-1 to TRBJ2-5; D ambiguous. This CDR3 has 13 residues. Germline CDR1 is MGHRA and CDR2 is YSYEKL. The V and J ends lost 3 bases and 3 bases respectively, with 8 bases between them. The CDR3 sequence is CASSQWDKETQYF. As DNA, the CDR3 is TGCGCCAGCAGCCAGTGGGATAAAGAGACCCAGTACTTC.

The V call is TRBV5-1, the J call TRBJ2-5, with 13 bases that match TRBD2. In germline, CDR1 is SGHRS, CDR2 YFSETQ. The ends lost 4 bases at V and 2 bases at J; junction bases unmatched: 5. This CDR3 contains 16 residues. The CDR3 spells CASSLGLAGAQETQYF. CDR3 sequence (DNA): TGCGCCAGCAGCCTCGGACTAGCGGGGGCTCAAGAGACCCAGTACTTC.

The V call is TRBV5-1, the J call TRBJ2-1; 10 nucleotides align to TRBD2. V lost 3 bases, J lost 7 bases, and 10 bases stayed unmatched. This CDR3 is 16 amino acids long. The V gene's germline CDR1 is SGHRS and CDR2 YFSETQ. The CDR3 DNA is TGCGCCAGCAGCTCCTCAGCGGGAGGGCCGTTAAATGAGCAGTTCTTC. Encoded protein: CASSSSAGGPLNEQFF.

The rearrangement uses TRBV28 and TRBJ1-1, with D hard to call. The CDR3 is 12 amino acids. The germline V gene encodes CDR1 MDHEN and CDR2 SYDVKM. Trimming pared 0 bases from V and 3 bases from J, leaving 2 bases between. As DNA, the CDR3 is TGTGCCAGCAGTTTATGGGACACTGAAGCTTTCTTT. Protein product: CASSLWDTEAFF.

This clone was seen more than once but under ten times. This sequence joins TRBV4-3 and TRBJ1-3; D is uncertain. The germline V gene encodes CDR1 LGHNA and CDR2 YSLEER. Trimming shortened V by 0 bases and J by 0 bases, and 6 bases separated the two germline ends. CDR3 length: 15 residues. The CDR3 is CASSQDKFSGNTIYF. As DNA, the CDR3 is TGCGCCAGCAGCCAAGATAAATTCTCTGGAAACACCATATATTTT.